The present entry profiles one T cell receptor beta chain with its context. Antigen specificity is unknown. These data are taken from a study of cytomegalovirus exposure and HLA in healthy donors. General observations from the study: For most subjects, TCR beta sequences were reported to predict HLA-A and HLA-B alleles with accuracy.

This CDR3 has 17 residues. Germline V gene data show CDR1 as MNHNS and CDR2 as SASEGT. Trimming cost V 4 bases and J 2 bases; bases outside gene matches: 8. Amplification used 60 Vbeta primers and 13 Jbeta primers. Some clones are missing from TCRdb's copy, which holds only in-frame ones; the method was immunoSEQ multiplex PCR. The repertoire has about 100,000 clones, around 82% of them found once; the top ten carry just over 0.75%. The chain has TRBV6-1 and TRBJ2-3; TRBD2 matches 11 bases. This receptor was obtained from a woman in her fifties or sixties in good health and CMV-seronegative. The sample was PBMCs. The CDR3 sequence: CASSGTLAGAVTDTQYF. CDR3 bases: TGTGCCAGCAGTGGCACACTAGCGGGAGCGGTCACAGATACGCAGTATTTT.